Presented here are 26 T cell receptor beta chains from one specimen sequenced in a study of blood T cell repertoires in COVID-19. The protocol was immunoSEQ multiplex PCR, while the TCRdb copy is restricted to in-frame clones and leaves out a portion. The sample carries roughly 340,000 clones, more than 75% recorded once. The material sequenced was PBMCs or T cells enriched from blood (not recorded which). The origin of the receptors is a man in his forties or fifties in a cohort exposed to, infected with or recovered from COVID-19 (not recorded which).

This CDR3 reads CASSYGGGTNYGYTF. CDR3 coding DNA: TGCGCCAGCAGTTACGGGGGAGGAACTAACTATGGCTACACCTTC. The rearrangement links TRBV10-2 to TRBJ1-2, with D possibly being TRBD1 (5 bases). The CDR3 covers 15 residues. Per the germline V gene, CDR1 is WSHSY and CDR2 is SAAADI. The V gene lost 5 bases and the J gene lost 0 bases, with 13 bases spanning the gap.

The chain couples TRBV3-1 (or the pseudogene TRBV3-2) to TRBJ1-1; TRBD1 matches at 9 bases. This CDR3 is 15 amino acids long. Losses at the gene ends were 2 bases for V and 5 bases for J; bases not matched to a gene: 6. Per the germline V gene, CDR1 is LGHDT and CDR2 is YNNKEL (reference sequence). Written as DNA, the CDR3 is TGTGCCAGCAGCCAAACAGGGGGCGGAGGGACTGAAGCTTTCTTT. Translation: CASSQTGGGGTEAFF.

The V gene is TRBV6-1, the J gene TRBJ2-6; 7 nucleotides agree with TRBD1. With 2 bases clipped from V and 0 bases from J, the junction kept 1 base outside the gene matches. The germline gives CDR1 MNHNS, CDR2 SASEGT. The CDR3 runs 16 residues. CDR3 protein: CASSERDSSGANVLTF. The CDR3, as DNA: TGTGCCAGCAGTGAACGGGACAGCTCTGGGGCCAACGTCCTGACTTTC.

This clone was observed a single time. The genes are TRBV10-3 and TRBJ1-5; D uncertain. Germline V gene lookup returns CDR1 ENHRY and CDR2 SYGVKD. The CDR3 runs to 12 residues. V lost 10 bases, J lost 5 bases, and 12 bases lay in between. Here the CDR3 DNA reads TGTGCCAGCTCCCCCGGGGATCAGCCCCAGCATTTT. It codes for CASSPGDQPQHF.

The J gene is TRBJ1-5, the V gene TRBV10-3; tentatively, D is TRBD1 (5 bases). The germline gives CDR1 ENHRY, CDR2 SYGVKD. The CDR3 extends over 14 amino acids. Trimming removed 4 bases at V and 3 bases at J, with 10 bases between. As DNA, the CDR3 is TGTGCCATCAGTGCTGGGACTAACAATCAGCCCCAGCATTTT. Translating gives CAISAGTNNQPQHF.

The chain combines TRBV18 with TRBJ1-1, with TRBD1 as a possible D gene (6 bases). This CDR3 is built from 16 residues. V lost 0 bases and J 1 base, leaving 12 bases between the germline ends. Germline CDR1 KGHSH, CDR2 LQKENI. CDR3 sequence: CASSPPLRTENTEAFF. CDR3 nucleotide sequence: TGTGCCAGCTCACCACCGCTTCGGACAGAGAACACTGAAGCTTTCTTT.

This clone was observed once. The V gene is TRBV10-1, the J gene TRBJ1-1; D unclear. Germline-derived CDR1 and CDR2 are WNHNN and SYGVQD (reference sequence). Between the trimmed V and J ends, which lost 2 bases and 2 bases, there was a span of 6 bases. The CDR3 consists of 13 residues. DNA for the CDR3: TGCGCCAGCAGTGAGGCGGCTAACACTGAAGCTTTCTTT. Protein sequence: CASSEAANTEAFF.

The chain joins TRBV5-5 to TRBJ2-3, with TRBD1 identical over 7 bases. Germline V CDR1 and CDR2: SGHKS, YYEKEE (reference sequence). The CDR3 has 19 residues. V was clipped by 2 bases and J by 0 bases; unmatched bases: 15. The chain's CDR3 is CASSLRTSPGGSSTDTQYF. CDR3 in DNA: TGTGCCAGCAGCTTACGGACTTCCCCAGGGGGATCTAGCACAGATACGCAGTATTTT.

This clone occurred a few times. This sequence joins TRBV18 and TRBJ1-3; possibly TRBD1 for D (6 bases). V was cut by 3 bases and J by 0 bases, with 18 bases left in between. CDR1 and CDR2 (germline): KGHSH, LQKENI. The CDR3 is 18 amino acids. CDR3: CASSPRRTARDSGNTIYF. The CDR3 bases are TGTGCCAGCTCACCGCGGCGGACAGCCCGTGACTCTGGAAACACCATATATTTT.

The CDR3 coding sequence is TGCGCCAGCACCCCGGGGGATTCCAGGATCCACAATGAGCAGTTCTTC. Residues: CASTPGDSRIHNEQFF. This chain uses TRBV5-1 with TRBJ2-1, with a tentative D call TRBD2 (6 bases). V lost 6 bases, J lost 5 bases, and 21 bases lay in between. CDR3 length: 16 amino acids. Germline loops: CDR1 SGHRS, CDR2 YFSETQ. Full variable domain (outside the CDR3, taken from reference TRBV5-1 and TRBJ2-1): KAGVTQTPRYLIKTRGQQVTLSCSPISGHRSVSWYQQTPGQGLQFLFEYFSETQRNKGNFPGRFSGRQFSNSRSEMNVSTLELGDSALYLCASTPGDSRIHNEQFFGPGTRLTVL.

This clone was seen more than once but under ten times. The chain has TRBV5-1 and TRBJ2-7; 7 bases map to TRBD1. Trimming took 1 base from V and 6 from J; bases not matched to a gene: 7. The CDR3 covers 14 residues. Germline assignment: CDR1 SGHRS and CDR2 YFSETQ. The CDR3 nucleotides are TGCGCCAGCAGCTTGAATACAGGGGTGGGCGAGCAGTACTTC. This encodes CASSLNTGVGEQYF.

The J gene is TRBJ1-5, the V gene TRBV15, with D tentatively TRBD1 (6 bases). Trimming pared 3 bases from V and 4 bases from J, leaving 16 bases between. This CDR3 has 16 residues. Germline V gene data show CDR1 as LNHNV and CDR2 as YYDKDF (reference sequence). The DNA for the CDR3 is TGTGCCACCAGCAGGGACCAACAGGGTAGAAATCAGCCCCAGCATTTT. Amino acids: CATSRDQQGRNQPQHF. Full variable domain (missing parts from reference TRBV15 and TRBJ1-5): DAMVIQNPRYQVTQFGKPVTLSCSQTLNHNVMYWYQQKSSQAPKLLFHYYDKDFNNEADTPDNFQSRRPNTSFCFLDIRSPGLGDTAMYLCATSRDQQGRNQPQHFGDGTRLSIL.

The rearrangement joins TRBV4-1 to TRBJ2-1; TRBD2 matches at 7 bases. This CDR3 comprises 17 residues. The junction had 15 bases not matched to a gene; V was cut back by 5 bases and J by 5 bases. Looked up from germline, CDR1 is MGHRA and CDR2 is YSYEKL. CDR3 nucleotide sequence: TGCGCCAGCAGCTCTAGTCCGTTGGCTAGCGGCGACAATGAGCAGTTCTTC. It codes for CASSSSPLASGDNEQFF.

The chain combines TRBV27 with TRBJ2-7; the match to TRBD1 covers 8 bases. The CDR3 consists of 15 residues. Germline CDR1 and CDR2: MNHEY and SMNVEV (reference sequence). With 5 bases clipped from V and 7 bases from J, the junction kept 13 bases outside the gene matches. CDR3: CASSQDRGIGVEQYF. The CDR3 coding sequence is TGTGCCAGCAGTCAAGACAGGGGTATAGGTGTGGAGCAGTACTTC.

The CDR3 nucleotides read TGTGCCAGCAGTTCCCAGACAGGGTTTGGGACTGAAGCTTTCTTT. Encoded protein: CASSSQTGFGTEAFF. The chain uses TRBV28 and TRBJ1-1; 7 bases match TRBD1. After removal of 4 bases from V and 5 bases from J, the junction contained 10 bases not matched to a gene. Germline values: CDR1 MDHEN, CDR2 SYDVKM. The CDR3 spans 15 residues.

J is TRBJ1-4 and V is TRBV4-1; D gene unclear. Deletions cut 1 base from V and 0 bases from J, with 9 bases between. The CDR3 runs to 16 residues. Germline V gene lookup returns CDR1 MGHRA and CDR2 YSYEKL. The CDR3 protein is CASSQGLTATNEKLFF. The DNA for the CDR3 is TGCGCCAGCAGCCAAGGCCTAACAGCAACTAATGAAAAACTGTTTTTT.

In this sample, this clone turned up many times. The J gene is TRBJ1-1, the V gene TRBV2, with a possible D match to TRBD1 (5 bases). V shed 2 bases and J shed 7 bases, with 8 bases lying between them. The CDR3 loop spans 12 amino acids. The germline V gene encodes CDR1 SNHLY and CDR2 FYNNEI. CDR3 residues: CASSEPRDEAFF. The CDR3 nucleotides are TGTGCCAGCAGTGAACCCAGGGATGAAGCTTTCTTT.

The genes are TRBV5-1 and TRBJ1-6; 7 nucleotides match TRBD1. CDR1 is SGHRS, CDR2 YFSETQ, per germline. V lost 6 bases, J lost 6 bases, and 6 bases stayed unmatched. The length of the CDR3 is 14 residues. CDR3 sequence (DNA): TGCGCCAGCACCACGGGACAGCCTAATTCACCCCTCCACTTT. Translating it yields CASTTGQPNSPLHF. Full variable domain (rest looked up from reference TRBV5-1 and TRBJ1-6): KAGVTQTPRYLIKTRGQQVTLSCSPISGHRSVSWYQQTPGQGLQFLFEYFSETQRNKGNFPGRFSGRQFSNSRSEMNVSTLELGDSALYLCASTTGQPNSPLHFGNGTRLTVT.

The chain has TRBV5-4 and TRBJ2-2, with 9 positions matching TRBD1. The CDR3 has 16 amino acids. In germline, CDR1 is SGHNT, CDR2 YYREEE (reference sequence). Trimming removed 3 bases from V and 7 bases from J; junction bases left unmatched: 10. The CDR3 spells CASSSVDRGLSGELFF. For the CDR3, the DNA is TGTGCCAGCAGCTCGGTTGACAGGGGGTTAAGCGGGGAGCTGTTTTTT.

In DNA form, the CDR3 reads TGCGCCAGCACTGAGCCAGGGAGGGGCTTATCATATGGCTACACCTTC. It specifies CASTEPGRGLSYGYTF. V gene TRBV5-1 combines with J gene TRBJ1-2; D might be TRBD1 (5 bases). Per germline, CDR1 SGHRS and CDR2 YFSETQ. V was cut by 6 bases and J by 5 bases, with 23 bases left in between. CDR3 size: 16 residues.

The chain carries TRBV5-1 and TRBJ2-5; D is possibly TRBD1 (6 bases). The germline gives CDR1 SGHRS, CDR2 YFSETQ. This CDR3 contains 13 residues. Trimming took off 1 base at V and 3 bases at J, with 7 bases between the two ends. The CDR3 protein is CASSLSGEETQYF. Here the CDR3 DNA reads TGCGCCAGCAGCTTGTCAGGGGAAGAGACCCAGTACTTC.

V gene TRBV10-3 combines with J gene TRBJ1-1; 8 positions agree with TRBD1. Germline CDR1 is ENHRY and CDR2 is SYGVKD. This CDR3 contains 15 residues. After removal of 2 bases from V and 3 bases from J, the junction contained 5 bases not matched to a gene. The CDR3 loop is CAISELQGADTEAFF. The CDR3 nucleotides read TGTGCCATCAGTGAGCTTCAGGGGGCAGACACTGAAGCTTTCTTT.

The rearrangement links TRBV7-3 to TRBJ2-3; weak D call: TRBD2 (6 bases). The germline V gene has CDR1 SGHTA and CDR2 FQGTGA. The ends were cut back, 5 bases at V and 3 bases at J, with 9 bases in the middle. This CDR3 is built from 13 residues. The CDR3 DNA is TGTGCCAGCAGCCCCCGGGAGACAGATACGCAGTATTTT. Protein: CASSPRETDTQYF.

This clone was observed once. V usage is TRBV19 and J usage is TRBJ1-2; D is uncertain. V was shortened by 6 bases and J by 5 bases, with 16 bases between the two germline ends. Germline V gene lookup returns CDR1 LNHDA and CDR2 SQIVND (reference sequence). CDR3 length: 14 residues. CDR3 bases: TGTGCCAGTAGGAACGATCGGGTATTATATGGCTACACCTTC. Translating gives CASRNDRVLYGYTF. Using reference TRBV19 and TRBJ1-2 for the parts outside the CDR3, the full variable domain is DGGITQSPKYLFRKEGQNVTLSCEQNLNHDAMYWYRQDPGQGLRLIYYSQIVNDFQKGDIAEGYSVSREKKESFPLTVTSAQKNPTAFYLCASRNDRVLYGYTFGSGTRLTVV.

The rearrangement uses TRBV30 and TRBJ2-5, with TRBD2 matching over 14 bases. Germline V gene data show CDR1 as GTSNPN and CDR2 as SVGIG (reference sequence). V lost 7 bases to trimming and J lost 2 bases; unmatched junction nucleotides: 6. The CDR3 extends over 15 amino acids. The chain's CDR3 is CASGTSGSRQETQYF. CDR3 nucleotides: TGTGCCTCGGGGACTAGCGGGAGTCGGCAAGAGACCCAGTACTTC.

CDR3 coding DNA: TGTGCCAGCAGCTTAACGCTCGCGGGAGGCCAAGATACGCAGTATTTT. The encoded protein is CASSLTLAGGQDTQYF. The J gene is TRBJ2-3, the V gene TRBV7-3; 8 nucleotides match TRBD2. The CDR3 contains 16 residues. V lost 0 bases, J lost 5 bases, and 7 bases stayed unmatched. Germline V gene data show CDR1 as SGHTA and CDR2 as FQGTGA.